The 13 T cell receptor beta chains presented below share a single source sample, sequenced in a study of T cell responses to AZD1222 COVID-19 vaccine. The table came from immunoSEQ multiplex PCR; TCRdb's copy has only in-frame clones and leaves some out. The sample has some 96,000 clones; about 90% are singletons. The source material was peripheral blood, sampled 28 days after the second AZD1222 dose. Receptors originate from an adult who received the AZD1222 COVID-19 vaccine.

V gene TRBV5-4 combines with J gene TRBJ1-3; D is unclear. The CDR3 runs to 17 residues. With 1 base removed from V and 0 bases from J, the gap between germline ends came to 14 bases. From germline, CDR1 is SGHNT and CDR2 YYREEE (reference sequence). The CDR3 reads CASSLFRSDASGNTIYF. The CDR3 bases are TGTGCCAGCAGCTTGTTTCGTTCGGACGCCTCTGGAAACACCATATATTTT.

This chain connects TRBV18 to TRBJ2-2, with TRBD1 as a possible D gene (6 bases). The germline gives CDR1 KGHSH, CDR2 LQKENI. V was pared by 4 bases and J by 0 bases, with 15 bases between. The CDR3 is made up of 17 amino acids. The CDR3 protein is CASSRTAQGTNTGELFF. CDR3 bases: TGTGCCAGCTCACGTACGGCACAGGGCACGAACACCGGGGAGCTGTTTTTT. The full variable domain, its missing parts supplied by reference TRBV18 and TRBJ2-2, is NAGVMQNPRHLVRRRGQEARLRCSPMKGHSHVYWYRQLPEEGLKFMVYLQKENIIDESGMPKERFSAEFPKEGPSILRIQQVVRGDSAAYFCASSRTAQGTNTGELFFGEGSRLTVL.

This chain joins TRBV3-1 (or the pseudogene TRBV3-2) and TRBJ2-2; D ambiguous. The CDR3 spans 12 residues. Trimming removed 3 bases from V and 6 bases from J, with 5 bases in between. Germline V gene lookup returns CDR1 LGHDT and CDR2 YNNKEL (reference sequence). Here the CDR3 reads CASSHSSGELFF. The CDR3 nucleotides are TGTGCCAGCAGCCACTCCTCCGGGGAGCTGTTTTTT.

This clone was recorded a few times. The V gene is TRBV4-2, the J gene TRBJ2-7, with D perhaps TRBD1 or TRBD2 (5 bases each). Germline V gene sequence: CDR1 LGHNA, CDR2 YNFKEQ. V was pared by 5 bases and J by 0 bases, with 20 bases between. The CDR3 has 17 amino acids. The CDR3 DNA is TGTGCCAGCAGCGCAAGGGGTGTTATAGGGAGCTCCTACGAGCAGTACTTC. It translates to CASSARGVIGSSYEQYF.

V is TRBV5-1 and J is TRBJ1-4; D gene unclear. Per the germline V gene, CDR1 is SGHRS and CDR2 is YFSETQ. V lost 1 base, J lost 5 bases, and 9 bases lay in between. This CDR3 region has 14 residues. CDR3 nucleotide sequence: TGCGCCAGCAGCTTGAGTAATAAAAATGAAAAACTGTTTTTT. Translated: CASSLSNKNEKLFF.

CDR3 sequence: CASRLMGPGQETQYF. In nucleotides, the CDR3 is TGTGCCAGCAGACTAATGGGGCCTGGCCAAGAGACCCAGTACTTC. The rearrangement joins TRBV27 to TRBJ2-5, with TRBD1 as a possible D gene (5 bases). The CDR3 contains 15 residues. Germline V CDR1 and CDR2: MNHEY, SMNVEV (reference sequence). The V gene lost 6 bases and the J gene lost 1 base, with 15 bases spanning the gap.

This sequence joins TRBV19 and TRBJ2-1, with 7 bases lining up with TRBD1. Germline V gene lookup returns CDR1 LNHDA and CDR2 SQIVND (reference sequence). The CDR3 has 13 residues. The V segment lost 9 bases and the J segment 6 bases; nucleotides outside the gene matches: 8. The CDR3 region has the DNA TGTGCCAGCGGCGTGACAGGGAGCAATGAGCAGTTCTTC. This codes for CASGVTGSNEQFF.

The gene calls are TRBV10-3 and TRBJ2-7; tentatively, D is TRBD2 (6 bases). Trimming removed 0 bases at V and 6 bases at J, with 12 bases between. Germline V lookup: CDR1 ENHRY, CDR2 SYGVKD. This CDR3 has 14 residues. The CDR3 reads CAISESGGATEQYF. The CDR3 DNA follows: TGTGCCATCAGTGAGTCTGGAGGGGCGACCGAGCAGTACTTC.

This rearrangement joins TRBV24-1 to TRBJ2-7; 7 bases fit TRBD2. V was pared by 4 bases and J by 4 bases, with 9 bases of the junction left unmatched. This CDR3 is 15 amino acids long. CDR1 and CDR2 from the germline V gene are KGHDR and SFDVKD. The CDR3 nucleotides read TGTGCCACCAGTGACCCTTCTGCGGGAGTGTACGAGCAGTACTTC. It encodes CATSDPSAGVYEQYF.

This rearrangement joins TRBV5-4 to TRBJ1-5; TRBD1 is a possible D gene (6 bases). Germline V gives CDR1 SGHNT, CDR2 YYREEE (reference sequence). This CDR3 comprises 20 residues. V lost 2 bases and J 1 base, leaving 25 bases between the germline ends. In DNA, the CDR3 is TGTGCCAGCAGCTTCTCCGCGACTAGGACAGCCCTACTCAGCAATCAGCCCCAGCATTTT. It encodes CASSFSATRTALLSNQPQHF.

This clone was detected once. This chain connects TRBV5-1 to TRBJ2-1; 9 bases fit TRBD1. The V segment lost 4 bases and the J segment 6 bases; nucleotides outside the gene matches: 8. The CDR3 consists of 15 residues. Germline CDR1 and CDR2: SGHRS and YFSETQ. The CDR3 sequence: CASSLSGTGSNEQFF. The DNA of the CDR3 is TGCGCCAGCAGCCTGTCCGGGACAGGGTCCAATGAGCAGTTCTTC. The entire variable domain, with the rest obtained from reference TRBV5-1 and TRBJ2-1, is as follows: KAGVTQTPRYLIKTRGQQVTLSCSPISGHRSVSWYQQTPGQGLQFLFEYFSETQRNKGNFPGRFSGRQFSNSRSEMNVSTLELGDSALYLCASSLSGTGSNEQFFGPGTRLTVL.

The chain employs TRBV6-5 and TRBJ2-7; D is unclear. The CDR3 is 13 amino acids. Trimming left V 11 bases short and J 6 bases short, with 20 bases between. The germline V gene encodes CDR1 MNHEY and CDR2 SVGAGI. The CDR3 DNA reads TGTGCCTCGACTCCGACCTCAACGGTCGAGCAGTACTTC. It yields the protein CASTPTSTVEQYF.

This chain links TRBV6-5 with TRBJ2-3, with TRBD1 matching over 11 bases. The junction had 6 bases not matched to a gene; V was cut back by 8 bases and J by 2 bases. CDR1 and CDR2 from the germline V gene are MNHEY and SVGAGI. The CDR3 is made up of 15 amino acids. The CDR3: CASRFGQGATDTQYF. The CDR3 DNA sequence: TGTGCCAGCCGGTTTGGACAGGGGGCCACAGATACGCAGTATTTT.